Presented here are 11 T cell receptor beta chains from one specimen sequenced in a study of vaccination effects on CD4 cells after COVID-19. Sequenced by immunoSEQ multiplex PCR; TCRdb stores in-frame clones only, minus some. The table records 50,000 to 70,000 clones, more than 60% of them present only once. Cells that had been cultured for approximately ten days were the source of isolated CD4+ T cells. Participants were given two doses of BNT162b2 or mRNA-1273 vaccine. No antigen has been identified for these receptors. Sample: CD4+ T cells from PBMCs cultured without peptide, taken after COVID-19 vaccination. The source of these receptors is a human donor who received a COVID-19 vaccine.

This sequence joins TRBV3-1 (or the pseudogene TRBV3-2) and TRBJ1-2; D is perhaps TRBD1 (6 bases). V lost 1 base and J 0 bases, leaving 9 bases between the germline ends. Germline CDR1 LGHDT, CDR2 YNNKEL (reference sequence). CDR3 length equals 15 residues. CDR3 sequence: CASSQGTAPNYGYTF. The CDR3 coding sequence is TGTGCCAGCAGCCAAGGGACAGCTCCTAACTATGGCTACACCTTC.

Only a few counts were recorded for this clone. This rearrangement joins TRBV29-1 to TRBJ1-2; no clear D. Germline V gene data show CDR1 as SQVTM and CDR2 as ANQGSEA. V lost 4 bases, J lost 3 bases, and 9 bases lay in between. This CDR3 contains 12 residues. The CDR3, as DNA: TGCAGCGTTGTAGAGCCGTACTATGGCTACACCTTC. Translating gives CSVVEPYYGYTF.

This clone was detected only once. The chain is built from TRBV6-1 and TRBJ2-1, with D maybe TRBD1 (6 bases). The CDR3 is 15 residues long. CDR1 and CDR2 from the germline V gene are MNHNS and SASEGT. With 0 bases removed from V and 8 bases from J, the gap between germline ends came to 14 bases. CDR3 residues: CASSEAGQTLYEQFF. CDR3 sequence (DNA): TGTGCCAGCAGTGAAGCAGGACAGACCCTCTATGAGCAGTTCTTC.

The rearrangement uses TRBV5-6 and TRBJ2-7; TRBD2 matches at 7 bases. Germline V gives CDR1 SGHDT, CDR2 YYEEEE. CDR3 length equals 14 residues. V was pared by 0 bases and J by 4 bases, with 4 bases of the junction left unmatched. This CDR3 is CASSLAGGGYEQYV. In DNA, the CDR3 is TGTGCCAGCAGCTTGGCCGGGGGAGGGTACGAGCAGTACGTC.

The chain's CDR3 is CATSEPGQGTVRTF. CDR3 nucleotides: TGTGCCACCAGTGAGCCGGGACAGGGGACGGTTCGCACCTTC. The chain uses TRBV24-1 and TRBJ1-2; 10 bases are shared with TRBD1. The V and J ends lost 4 bases and 13 bases, in that order; junction bases with no gene match: 11. The CDR3 sequence is 14 residues long. Per the germline V gene, CDR1 is KGHDR and CDR2 is SFDVKD.

This clone was counted once. This chain uses TRBV19 with TRBJ1-5; no firm D call. Germline V CDR1 and CDR2: LNHDA, SQIVND (reference sequence). Trimming took off 3 bases at V and 3 bases at J, with 9 bases between the two ends. The CDR3 is 14 residues long. CDR3 residues: CASSMQQTNQPQHF. The CDR3 nucleotides read TGTGCCAGTAGTATGCAACAGACCAATCAGCCCCAGCATTTT.

The rearrangement uses TRBV14 and TRBJ2-5; 8 bases fit TRBD1. V trimming: 1 base; J trimming: 1 base; junction bases outside the gene matches: 5. Germline values: CDR1 SGHDN, CDR2 FVKESK. CDR3 length equals 16 residues. CDR3 nucleotide sequence: TGTGCCAGCAGCCAAGCGATAGGACAGGGCCAAGAGACCCAGTACTTC. Protein sequence: CASSQAIGQGQETQYF. The whole variable domain, filled in from reference TRBV14 and TRBJ2-5, reads EAGVTQFPSHSVIEKGQTVTLRCDPISGHDNLYWYRRVMGKEIKFLLHFVKESKQDESGMPNNRFLAERTGGTYSTLKVQPAELEDSGVYFCASSQAIGQGQETQYFGPGTRLLVL.

The chain links TRBV21-1 to TRBJ2-1; the listed D gene, TRBD2, was not tested against the DNA. TRBV21-1 is designated a pseudogene. The CDR3 spans 20 residues. This CDR3 is CASSKALLGGETADEREQFF. The CDR3 DNA sequence: TGTGCCAGCAGCAAAGCGCTTTTGGGGGGGGAGACAGCGGACGAACGGGAGCAGTTCTTC.

The chain links TRBV10-1 to TRBJ2-5; perhaps TRBD1 as D (6 bases). Germline V gives CDR1 WNHNN, CDR2 SYGVQD (reference sequence). There are 14 residues in the CDR3. V gave up 5 bases and J gave up 2 bases, with 12 bases separating them. The CDR3 DNA reads TGCGCCAGCAGTAACGGACAGTCTCAAGAGACCCAGTACTTC. Its translation is CASSNGQSQETQYF.

Worth noting for this clone: This sample includes further DNA sequences coding for the same CDR3. V and J are TRBV5-1 and TRBJ1-2; the match to TRBD1 covers 9 bases. J was trimmed by 8 bases and V by 2 bases; bases with no gene match: 4. This CDR3 contains 13 residues. Germline V gene lookup returns CDR1 SGHRS and CDR2 YFSETQ. The CDR3 is CASSLGTGSGYTF. CDR3 nucleotide sequence: TGCGCCAGCAGCTTAGGGACAGGGTCCGGCTACACCTTC.

The chain is built from TRBV6-1 and TRBJ2-5; 8 nucleotides match TRBD1. This CDR3 has 16 amino acids. CDR1 and CDR2 (germline): MNHNS, SASEGT. The V gene end was trimmed by 4 bases and the J gene end by 5 bases; junction bases not matched to a gene: 12. This chain's CDR3 is CASSGNFQGAGETQYF. As DNA, the CDR3 is TGTGCCAGCAGTGGTAATTTCCAGGGGGCCGGCGAGACCCAGTACTTC.